Each of the 30 T cell receptor beta chains below was sequenced from the same sample in a study of T cell clonality in common variable immunodeficiency (dated by TCRdb to between 2014 and 2017). Receptor amplification or capture employed the immunoSEQ multiplex PCR assay. TCRdb took over this immuneACCESS table, retaining in-frame rearrangements with V and J assigned. Such tables are incomplete; in checked studies, under half of the missing clones stem from an unresolved V gene, and the remainder is unexplained. This sample includes about 52,000 clones, and none of them was observed just once. 1.8% of the sample belongs to the ten largest clones. Input material: peripheral blood mononuclear cells. These receptors came from a person aged 18 to 70 in good health.

The CDR3 DNA, read in part, is TGTGCCAGCAGTTACACAGGGGACACTGAA. Protein: CASSYTGDTE. The CDR3 in full is CASSYTGDTEAFF. The chain links TRBV11-3 to TRBJ1-1, with 7 bases that match TRBD1. The CDR3 is cut off 3 residues early in the read; its end comes from the germline J gene. The CDR3 has 13 amino acids. Germline-derived CDR1 and CDR2 are SGHNT and YENEEA. V trimming: 6 bases; J trimming: 3 bases; junction bases outside the gene matches: 4.

This clone was detected only a few times. Sequencing ends 3 residues short of the CDR3 end; the germline J gene provides the rest. V is TRBV11-2 and J is TRBJ2-2, with D perhaps matching TRBD2 (6 bases). CDR3 length equals 14 residues. Germline V gene lookup returns CDR1 SGHAT and CDR2 FQNNGV. CDR3 in amino acids: CASSLERTNEKLFF. The CDR3 bases that were read are TGTGCCAGCAGCTTAGAAAGGACTAATGAAAAG.

This clone was seen at least ten times. From the germline J gene comes the end of the CDR3, since the read stops 3 residues before it. The V call is TRBV20-1, the J call TRBJ1-2, with 7 nucleotides matching TRBD1. CDR1 is DFQATT and CDR2 is SNEGSKA in the germline V gene (reference sequence). The ends lost 5 bases at V and 4 bases at J; junction bases unmatched: 10. The CDR3 consists of 14 residues. The DNA read from the CDR3 is TGCAGTGCTGGACTCAGGGAGGGGGCCTATGGC. Its translation: CSAGLREGAYG. The entire CDR3 protein is CSAGLREGAYGYTF.

This clone came up many times. The DNA ends 3 residues before the CDR3 does, and the rest of the CDR3 is filled in from the germline J gene. This chain connects TRBV13 to TRBJ2-2; 8 bases map to TRBD1. CDR3 size: 15 residues. Germline CDR1 reads PRHDT; CDR2 reads FYEKMQ (reference sequence). V dropped 5 bases and J dropped 5; count of bases not matched to a gene: 7. CDR3 sequence reads: CASSRGQGNTGELFF. The DNA read from the CDR3 is TGTGCCAGCAGCCGAGGACAGGGCAATACCGGGGAG.

This clone was recorded many times. The observed sequence ends 3 residues before the CDR3 terminus, with the missing tail filled in from the germline J gene. The chain recombines TRBV20-1 with TRBJ1-2; weak D call: TRBD1 (6 bases). The length of the CDR3 is 14 residues. Germline loops: CDR1 DFQATT, CDR2 SNEGSKA (reference sequence). The V gene lost 0 bases and the J gene lost 5 bases, with 13 bases spanning the gap. CDR3 sequence reads: CSARDLRGSYGYTF. The sequenced CDR3 bases are TGCAGTGCTAGAGATTTGAGGGGGTCTTATGGC.

In its sample, this clone was seen many times. The read gets to within 3 residues of the CDR3 end, and the germline J gene fills in the rest. J is TRBJ1-1 and V is TRBV7-3; the match to TRBD1 covers 8 bases. CDR1 SGHTA and CDR2 FQGTGA come from the germline V gene. With V trimmed by 4 bases and J by 5 bases, 6 bases remained unmatched. The CDR3 runs to 14 residues. CDR3 residues: CASSSGQGRTEAFF. The part of the CDR3 DNA that was read is TGTGCCAGCAGCTCCGGACAGGGAAGGACTGAA.

Here the CDR3 reads CAISERGVNEQYF. The sequenced CDR3 bases are TGTGCCATCAGTGAAAGGGGAGTCAACGAG. The genes are TRBV10-3 and TRBJ2-7, with D possibly being TRBD1 or TRBD2 (5 bases each). The missing CDR3 end, 3 residues past where the read stops, is filled in from the germline J gene. The CDR3 covers 13 residues. Trimming shortened V by 3 bases and J by 5 bases, and 11 bases separated the two germline ends. Germline V gene data show CDR1 as ENHRY and CDR2 as SYGVKD.

This clone was recorded many times. The read ends 3 residues shy of where the CDR3 ends; the end is completed using the germline J gene. The J gene is TRBJ2-1, the V gene TRBV7-2; a possible D gene is TRBD1 (5 bases). Trimming removed 5 bases at V and 4 bases at J, with 15 bases between. Germline V lookup: CDR1 SGHTA, CDR2 FQGNSA. The CDR3 extends over 15 amino acids. The CDR3 bases that were read are TGTGCCAGCAGCGCAGACAGAGGATTTTACAATGAG. Its translation is CASSADRGFYNE. The full CDR3 protein is CASSADRGFYNEQFF.

In its sample, this clone was seen many times. The CDR3 reads CASSSRQGYQPQHF. The DNA read from the CDR3 is TGTGCCAGTAGTAGCCGACAGGGTTATCAGCCC. The genes are TRBV19 and TRBJ1-5; 7 bases align to TRBD1. The read gets to within 3 residues of the CDR3 end, and the germline J gene fills in the rest. This CDR3 is 14 amino acids long. Trimming at V came to 4 bases and at J to 5 bases, leaving 5 bases not matched to a gene. Per germline, CDR1 LNHDA and CDR2 SQIVND (reference sequence).

This clone came up many times. The CDR3 goes on 3 residues after the read ends, and that part is filled in from the germline J gene. The chain uses TRBV20-1 and TRBJ2-3, with D tentatively TRBD2 (7 bases). In germline, CDR1 is DFQATT, CDR2 SNEGSKA (reference sequence). With 3 bases removed from V and 4 bases from J, the gap between germline ends came to 17 bases. The CDR3 totals 15 residues. The CDR3 reads CSARGLPGGADTQYF. CDR3 DNA, as far as it was read: TGCAGTGCTAGGGGTCTTCCGGGGGGCGCAGATACG.

This clone was found many times. The CDR3 end is not reached by the read, which stops 3 residues before it; the germline J gene fills it in. This chain links TRBV4-1 with TRBJ2-1; D might be TRBD2 (5 bases). This CDR3 has 13 amino acids. Between the trimmed V and J ends, which lost 2 bases and 8 bases, there was a span of 10 bases. Germline CDR1 MGHRA, CDR2 YSYEKL. The sequenced CDR3 bases are TGCGCCAGCAGCCAACCAATAGCGTATGAG. As protein: CASSQPIAYE. The whole CDR3 sequence reads CASSQPIAYEQFF.

This clone has a handful of counts. Germline and junction disagree at one end, which may indicate a read error. CDR3 DNA (partial): TGTGCCAGCCCACCACCATCCGGGACAGGGAACTACGAG. It codes for CASPPPSGTGNYE. The complete CDR3 reads CASPPPSGTGNYEQYF. The chain uses TRBV18 and TRBJ2-7, with 9 nucleotides matching TRBD1. The sequenced fragment ends 3 residues before the CDR3 boundary, so the rest is inferred from the germline J gene. Germline assignment: CDR1 KGHSH and CDR2 LQKENI. CDR3 length: 16 residues.

This clone showed up many times. The read finishes 3 residues shy of the CDR3 end, and the germline J gene is used to complete it. The gene calls are TRBV6-2 or TRBV6-3 and TRBJ1-5; TRBD1 matches at 8 bases. V gave up 4 bases and J gave up 6 bases; unmatched junction bases: 2. The germline gives CDR1 MNHEY, CDR2 SVGEGT. CDR3 length: 13 residues. The CDR3 loop is CASSWTGTQPQHF. The CDR3 bases that were read are TGTGCCAGCAGTTGGACAGGGACTCAGCCC.

This clone was counted many times. Read coverage stops 3 residues before the CDR3 terminus; the germline J gene supplies the remainder. The chain couples TRBV5-1 to TRBJ1-1; D gene uncertain. CDR1 and CDR2 (germline): SGHRS, YFSETQ. The CDR3 spans 12 residues. Trimming took 4 bases from V and 1 from J, leaving 5 bases between them. CDR3 protein: CASSRSNTEAFF. The CDR3 DNA, read in part, is TGCGCCAGCAGCCGGTCGAACACTGAA.

In its sample, this clone was seen a few times. A clone one base away is much larger, so this may be a read error. This specimen includes other DNA sequences encoding the same CDR3. CDR3 loop: CAWSEGVSRNTIYF. The part of the CDR3 DNA that was read is TGTGCCTGGAGTGAGGGGGTGTCACGAAACACA. The chain links TRBV30 to TRBJ1-3; possible D gene TRBD1, 6 bases. From the germline J gene comes the end of the CDR3, since the read stops 3 residues before it. Germline V lookup: CDR1 GTSNPN, CDR2 SVGIG (reference sequence). This CDR3 has 14 amino acids.

This clone showed up many times. The CDR3 loop is CASSLWDSTGELFF. The covered CDR3 bases are TGTGCCAGCAGCTTGTGGGACAGCACCGGGGAG. The J gene is TRBJ2-2, the V gene TRBV7-2; 7 bases align to TRBD1. From the germline J gene comes the end of the CDR3, since the read stops 3 residues before it. Germline values: CDR1 SGHTA, CDR2 FQGNSA. This CDR3 region has 14 residues. V lost 3 bases and J lost 4; bases outside the gene matches: 2.

On this clone itself: With the read ending 3 residues before the CDR3 end, the germline J gene is used to fill in that end. The chain recombines TRBV7-9 with TRBJ2-3, with TRBD1 matching over 8 bases. CDR1 and CDR2 (germline): SEHNR, FQNEAQ (reference sequence). The CDR3 spans 14 residues. The CDR3 spells CASSLGTGSQPQYF. Partial CDR3 DNA: TGTGCCAGCAGCTTAGGGACAGGGAGCCAGCCG.

The table lists this clone with a few counts. The observed sequence ends 3 residues before the CDR3 terminus, with the missing tail filled in from the germline J gene. The chain couples TRBV7-9 to TRBJ2-3; TRBD2 aligns across 9 bases. The CDR3 consists of 13 residues. Germline V gene data show CDR1 as SEHNR and CDR2 as FQNEAQ (reference sequence). The sequenced part of the CDR3 DNA is TGTTCCGCGGGGGGGCCGGGGACAGATACG. Amino acids: CSAGGPGTDT. The complete CDR3 protein is CSAGGPGTDTQYF.

Remarks on this clone: Read coverage stops 3 residues before the CDR3 terminus; the germline J gene supplies the remainder. The rearrangement links TRBV7-8 to TRBJ1-5; 8 bases match TRBD1. The CDR3 runs to 14 residues. Germline V CDR1 and CDR2: SGHVS, FQNEAQ. The J segment lost 6 bases and the V segment lost 5 bases, leaving 6 bases of the junction unmatched. Incomplete CDR3 DNA: TGTGCCAGCAGCAATAACAGGGGGAGTCAGCCC. As protein: CASSNNRGSQP. The entire CDR3 protein reads CASSNNRGSQPQHF.

The sample holds many counts of this clone. The read falls 3 residues short of the CDR3 end, and the missing part is taken from the germline J gene. V usage is TRBV6-1 and J usage is TRBJ2-7; no definite D call. Trimming removed 3 bases from V and 0 bases from J, with 12 bases in between. This CDR3 has 15 amino acids. Germline lookup yields CDR1 MNHNS and CDR2 SASEGT. CDR3 DNA (partial): TGTGCCAGCAGTGAGAACACCTCCCCCTCCTACGAG. As protein: CASSENTSPSYE. The whole CDR3 reads CASSENTSPSYEQYF.

This clone was found many times. The read terminates 3 residues before the CDR3 end, so the remaining end is supplied by the germline J gene. The chain joins TRBV19 to TRBJ2-1, with TRBD2 matching 12 bases. The CDR3 totals 20 residues. Germline values: CDR1 LNHDA, CDR2 SQIVND (reference sequence). The V segment lost 1 base and the J segment 6 bases; nucleotides outside the gene matches: 16. The CDR3 sequence is CASSIVGPGASGGGVNEQFF. CDR3 DNA (partial): TGTGCCAGTAGTATAGTAGGGCCCGGGGCTAGCGGGGGGGGTGTCAATGAG. Full variable domain (missing parts from reference TRBV19 and TRBJ2-1): DGGITQSPKYLFRKEGQNVTLSCEQNLNHDAMYWYRQDPGQGLRLIYYSQIVNDFQKGDIAEGYSVSREKKESFPLTVTSAQKNPTAFYLCASSIVGPGASGGGVNEQFFGPGTRLTVL.

Details on this clone: The read halts 3 residues ahead of the CDR3 end, with the missing end drawn from the germline J gene. The J gene is TRBJ2-1, the V gene TRBV20-1; the D gene is possibly TRBD2 (6 bases). V lost 1 base, J lost 0 bases, and 25 bases lay in between. CDR1 DFQATT and CDR2 SNEGSKA come from the germline V gene (reference sequence). The CDR3 spans 20 residues. This CDR3 is CSARAIATRRALTSYNEQFF. Partial CDR3 DNA: TGCAGTGCTAGAGCCATAGCGACCCGGAGGGCCCTAACCTCCTACAATGAG.

This clone was recorded many times. The read finishes 3 residues shy of the CDR3 end, and the germline J gene is used to complete it. The chain links TRBV6-2 or TRBV6-3 to TRBJ2-2; D is unclear. The CDR3 extends over 13 amino acids. Trimming took off 8 bases at V and 0 bases at J, with 7 bases between the two ends. Per the germline V gene, CDR1 is MNHEY and CDR2 is SVGEGT. CDR3 DNA, as far as it was read: TGTGCCAGCCGGCGGTCGAACACCGGGGAG. Its protein product is CASRRSNTGE. The complete CDR3 protein is CASRRSNTGELFF.

Note on this clone: The read terminates 3 residues before the CDR3 end, so the remaining end is supplied by the germline J gene. The chain joins TRBV7-2 to TRBJ2-2; perhaps TRBD2 as D (7 bases). Germline CDR1 is SGHTA and CDR2 is FQGNSA. This CDR3 has 15 amino acids. The V gene lost 2 bases and the J gene lost 3 bases, with 10 bases spanning the gap. CDR3 amino acids: CASSLLGGDTGELFF. The DNA read from the CDR3 is TGTGCCAGCAGCTTATTAGGGGGGGACACCGGGGAG.

As for this clone: The read halts 3 residues ahead of the CDR3 end, with the missing end drawn from the germline J gene. The rearrangement uses TRBV29-1 and TRBJ2-1; 9 nucleotides align to TRBD2. CDR1 and CDR2 from the germline V gene are SQVTM and ANQGSEA. The CDR3 spans 15 residues. V lost 0 bases and J lost 9; bases outside the gene matches: 9. This chain's CDR3 is CSVEDWRGGSGEQFF. CDR3 DNA, as far as it was read: TGCAGCGTTGAAGACTGGCGGGGGGGTTCGGGTGAG.

This clone was picked up many times. CDR3 region: CASSLLAGASQETQYF. The CDR3 bases that were read are TGCGCCAGCAGCTTGTTGGCGGGAGCCTCCCAAGAGACC. The gene calls are TRBV5-1 and TRBJ2-5; the match to TRBD2 covers 7 bases. The missing CDR3 end, 3 residues past where the read stops, is filled in from the germline J gene. Germline loops: CDR1 SGHRS, CDR2 YFSETQ. This CDR3 region has 16 residues. J lost 1 base, V lost 1 base, and 7 bases had no gene match.

There are many counts of this clone. The read finishes 3 residues shy of the CDR3 end, and the germline J gene is used to complete it. J is TRBJ2-7 and V is TRBV5-1, with 11 positions matching TRBD1. The V gene's germline CDR1 is SGHRS and CDR2 YFSETQ. The CDR3 loop spans 15 amino acids. Trimming cost V 2 bases and J 5 bases; bases outside gene matches: 6. The CDR3 sequence: CASSLNRDRGDEQYF. CDR3 DNA, as far as it was read: TGCGCCAGCAGCTTAAACCGGGACAGGGGGGACGAG.

This clone was counted many times. The read comes to an end 3 residues before the CDR3 does, leaving the germline J gene to fill in the end. V is TRBV19 and J is TRBJ1-5, with a tentative D call TRBD1 (5 bases). V was cut by 3 bases and J by 3 bases, with 9 bases left in between. The CDR3 runs 14 residues. Germline V gene lookup returns CDR1 LNHDA and CDR2 SQIVND (reference sequence). CDR3 DNA (partial): TGTGCCAGTAGTATTAGACAGCCCAATCAGCCC. Amino acid sequence: CASSIRQPNQP. The whole CDR3 region reads CASSIRQPNQPQHF.

This clone was seen many times. Here the CDR3 reads CASPAGLSYNEQFF. The CDR3 bases that were read are TGTGCCAGCCCCGCGGGCCTGTCCTACAATGAG. The chain carries TRBV7-2 and TRBJ2-1; possible D gene TRBD2, 5 bases. Read data end 3 residues before the CDR3 end; the end is taken from the germline J gene. Per the germline V gene, CDR1 is SGHTA and CDR2 is FQGNSA. Between the trimmed V and J ends, which lost 8 bases and 1 base, there was a span of 12 bases. The CDR3 covers 14 residues.

This clone was detected ten times or more. Sequencing ends 3 residues short of the CDR3 end; the germline J gene provides the rest. The rearrangement uses TRBV20-1 and TRBJ1-1; TRBD1 agrees at 8 bases. CDR3 length equals 21 residues. V lost 0 bases, J lost 7 bases, and 28 bases stayed unmatched. Germline loops: CDR1 DFQATT, CDR2 SNEGSKA (reference sequence). The sequenced part of the CDR3 DNA is TGCAGTGCTAGAGACTTCCCAACCACGGGACAGGCGTATCCCAGCGTCATTGAA. It specifies CSARDFPTTGQAYPSVIE. From start to end, the CDR3 is CSARDFPTTGQAYPSVIEAFF.